Below, one T cell receptor (beta chain) is given with its context. This CDR3 is 14 amino acids long. Germline V lookup: CDR1 SGHKS, CDR2 YYEKEE (reference sequence). With 4 bases removed from V and 1 base from J, the gap between germline ends came to 11 bases. Source study methods: Estimated nucleated cell counts came from reference gene primer amplification. This table comes from immunoSEQ multiplex PCR, and its TCRdb copy is limited to in-frame clones, with some not included. The V and J calls and clone size come from that table; D and trimming were worked out from the DNA. The sample includes about 160,000 clones, about four fifths of them seen just once. These data belong to a study of blood T cell repertoires in COVID-19.

The gene calls are TRBV5-5 and TRBJ2-5; D is uncertain. The sample consisted of peripheral blood. The source of this sequence is a woman aged 60 to 75 with COVID-19, enrolled during active disease. Here the CDR3 reads CASSQPGIQETQYF. In DNA form, the CDR3 reads TGTGCCAGCAGCCAACCAGGCATCCAAGAGACCCAGTACTTC.